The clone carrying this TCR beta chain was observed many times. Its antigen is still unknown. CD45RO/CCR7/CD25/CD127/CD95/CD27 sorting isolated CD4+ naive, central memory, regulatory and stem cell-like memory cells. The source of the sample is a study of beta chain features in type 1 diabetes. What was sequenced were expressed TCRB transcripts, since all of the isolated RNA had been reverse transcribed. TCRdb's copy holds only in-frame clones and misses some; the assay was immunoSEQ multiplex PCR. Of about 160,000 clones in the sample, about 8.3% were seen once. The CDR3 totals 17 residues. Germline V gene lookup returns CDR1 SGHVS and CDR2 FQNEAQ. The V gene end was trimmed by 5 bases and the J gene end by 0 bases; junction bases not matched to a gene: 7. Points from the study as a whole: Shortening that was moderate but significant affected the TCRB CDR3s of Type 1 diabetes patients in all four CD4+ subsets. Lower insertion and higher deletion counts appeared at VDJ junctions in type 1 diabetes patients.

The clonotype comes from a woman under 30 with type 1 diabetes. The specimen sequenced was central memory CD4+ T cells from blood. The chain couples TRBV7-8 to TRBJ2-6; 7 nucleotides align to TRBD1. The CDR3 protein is CASSIRTGSSGANVLTF. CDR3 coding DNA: TGTGCCAGCAGCATACGGACAGGCAGCTCTGGGGCCAACGTCCTGACTTTC. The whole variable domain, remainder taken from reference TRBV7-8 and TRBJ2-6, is GAGVSQSPRYKVAKRGQDVALRCDPISGHVSLFWYQQALGQGPEFLTYFQNEAQLDKSGLPSDRFFAERPEGSVSTLKIQRTQQEDSAVYLCASSIRTGSSGANVLTFGAGSRLTVL.